These 30 T cell receptor beta chains came from one sample sequenced in a study of OX40 agonist ivuxolimab in advanced cancers. TCRdb's table, derived via immunoSEQ multiplex PCR, lists solely in-frame clones and lacks some. The sample lists more than 65,000 clones, approximately 84% occurring once. This material consisted of CD4+ or CD8+ T cells sorted from blood, taken in a trial of the OX40 agonist ivuxolimab. Receptor source: an adult with an advanced solid tumor such as melanoma, head and neck, liver or kidney cancer.

This sequence joins TRBV21-1 and TRBJ2-7; whether TRBD1, the table's D call, matches the DNA was not checked. TRBV21-1 is classified as a pseudogene. The CDR3 spans 14 residues. The CDR3 is CASSKEGVRCEQYF. The CDR3, as DNA: TGTGCCAGCAGCAAAGAGGGGGTGAGGTGCGAGCAGTACTTC.

This sequence joins TRBV5-1 and TRBJ2-7; D remains unclear. The CDR3 spans 12 residues. Per the germline V gene, CDR1 is SGHRS and CDR2 is YFSETQ. The ends were cut back, 2 bases at V and 4 bases at J, with 7 bases in the middle. DNA for the CDR3: TGCGCCAGCAGCTTCTCAGGTTACGAGCAGTACTTC. Its translation is CASSFSGYEQYF. Combining the CDR3 with reference TRBV5-1 and TRBJ2-7 gives the whole variable domain KAGVTQTPRYLIKTRGQQVTLSCSPISGHRSVSWYQQTPGQGLQFLFEYFSETQRNKGNFPGRFSGRQFSNSRSEMNVSTLELGDSALYLCASSFSGYEQYFGPGTRLTVT.

The J gene is TRBJ2-3, the V gene TRBV5-4; 9 bases fit TRBD2. J lost 1 base, V lost 5 bases, and 11 bases had no gene match. The CDR3 totals 17 residues. Germline V gene data show CDR1 as SGHNT and CDR2 as YYREEE (reference sequence). The CDR3 is CASSPTFSGSGTDTQYF. In DNA form, the CDR3 reads TGTGCCAGCAGTCCTACGTTTAGCGGGAGTGGCACAGATACGCAGTATTTT.

This CDR3 is CASSLGSSGRANTGELFF. The CDR3 region has the DNA TGTGCCAGCAGCTTAGGGTCCAGCGGGAGGGCGAACACCGGGGAGCTGTTTTTT. The chain carries TRBV7-2 and TRBJ2-2, with 10 bases matching TRBD2. The germline V gene has CDR1 SGHTA and CDR2 FQGNSA. The length of the CDR3 is 18 residues. Trimming at V came to 1 base and at J to 0 bases, leaving 5 bases not matched to a gene.

The V and J genes are TRBV5-1 and TRBJ1-3; perhaps TRBD1 as D (6 bases). CDR3 size: 15 residues. Germline V gene data show CDR1 as SGHRS and CDR2 as YFSETQ. The ends were cut back, 0 bases at V and 0 bases at J, with 7 bases in the middle. In nucleotides, the CDR3 is TGCGCCAGCAGCTTGGAACAGGGCTCTGGAAACACCATATATTTT. It encodes CASSLEQGSGNTIYF.

The chain couples TRBV7-2 to TRBJ2-4; 9 bases are a match to TRBD1. The CDR3 runs 16 residues. Germline assignment: CDR1 SGHTA and CDR2 FQGNSA. The J segment lost 1 base and the V segment lost 5 bases, leaving 6 bases of the junction unmatched. DNA of the CDR3: TGTGCCAGCAGCAAGGACAGGGGTTTGGCCAAAAACATTCAGTACTTC. It translates to CASSKDRGLAKNIQYF.

The J gene is TRBJ2-7, the V gene TRBV10-1; TRBD2 aligns across 9 bases. The CDR3 spans 14 residues. CDR1 WNHNN and CDR2 SYGVQD come from the germline V gene (reference sequence). V trimming: 10 bases; J trimming: 2 bases; junction bases outside the gene matches: 9. The CDR3 region has the DNA TGCGCCACCCGGTCTAGCGGGGATACCTACGAGCAGTACTTC. Its translation is CATRSSGDTYEQYF.

The chain carries TRBV27 and TRBJ1-2; D is ambiguous. This CDR3 contains 14 residues. Trimming left V 5 bases short and J 1 base short, with 11 bases between. CDR1 MNHEY and CDR2 SMNVEV come from the germline V gene (reference sequence). CDR3 sequence (DNA): TGTGCCAGCAGTCCGGACGGCCGTAACTATGGCTACACCTTC. Encoded protein: CASSPDGRNYGYTF.

This chain joins TRBV29-1 and TRBJ2-5, with D perhaps given as TRBD1 or TRBD2 (6 bases each). This CDR3 is 12 amino acids long. The ends were cut back, 0 bases at V and 5 bases at J, with 7 bases in the middle. CDR1 is SQVTM, CDR2 ANQGSEA, per germline. The CDR3 nucleotides are TGCAGCGTTGAAGACGGGGGCGAGACCCAGTACTTC. This translates into CSVEDGGETQYF.

The chain recombines TRBV2 with TRBJ1-1, with 8 bases that match TRBD1. This CDR3 has 13 residues. The J segment lost 10 bases and the V segment lost 6 bases, leaving 10 bases of the junction unmatched. The germline gives CDR1 SNHLY, CDR2 FYNNEI. CDR3 amino acids: CASRRTGSLGAFF. In DNA, the CDR3 is TGTGCCAGCAGACGGACAGGGAGCCTGGGAGCTTTCTTT.

The chain recombines TRBV5-6 with TRBJ2-7; a possible D gene is TRBD1 (6 bases). Germline CDR1 and CDR2: SGHDT and YYEEEE. V was shortened by 4 bases and J by 2 bases, with 16 bases between the two germline ends. This CDR3 contains 15 residues. CDR3 bases: TGTGCCAGCAGCGCAGATTACGGACAGCCCTACGAGCAGTACTTC. Translating it yields CASSADYGQPYEQYF.

This chain links TRBV19 with TRBJ2-2; 7 bases agree with TRBD2. Germline loops: CDR1 LNHDA, CDR2 SQIVND (reference sequence). After removal of 8 bases from V and 7 bases from J, the junction contained 13 bases not matched to a gene. This CDR3 has 15 amino acids. The CDR3 nucleotides are TGTGCCAGTGGTCGCACTAGCGAGGTGGTCGGGGAGCTGTTTTTT. This encodes CASGRTSEVVGELFF.

There are a few counts of this clone. The rearrangement uses TRBV5-6 and TRBJ1-1; D is unresolved. Trimming removed 3 bases at V and 10 bases at J, with 13 bases between. This CDR3 is built from 12 residues. CDR1 is SGHDT, CDR2 YYEEEE, per germline. This CDR3 is CASSSWGGRAFF. CDR3 sequence (DNA): TGTGCCAGCAGCTCATGGGGTGGGCGAGCTTTCTTT.

V and J are TRBV19 and TRBJ2-7, with D possibly being TRBD2 (5 bases). Germline values: CDR1 LNHDA, CDR2 SQIVND (reference sequence). CDR3 length: 12 residues. V was clipped by 9 bases and J by 6 bases, with 15 bases between them. The CDR3 spells CASLGSRGEQYF. The DNA for the CDR3 is TGTGCCAGCTTAGGGTCACGGGGCGAGCAGTACTTC.

The genes are TRBV28 and TRBJ2-3; 9 bases align to TRBD1. The CDR3 sequence is 15 residues long. V was clipped by 6 bases and J by 0 bases; unmatched bases: 4. Germline V gives CDR1 MDHEN, CDR2 SYDVKM. CDR3: CASRKQGASTDTQYF. DNA for the CDR3: TGTGCCAGCAGAAAACAGGGGGCTAGCACAGATACGCAGTATTTT.

The table lists this clone with a count of one. The chain uses TRBV7-6 and TRBJ2-7; 10 nucleotides match TRBD2. V lost 5 bases, J lost 4 bases, and 8 bases stayed unmatched. Looked up from germline, CDR1 is SGHVS and CDR2 is FNYEAQ. The CDR3 extends over 15 amino acids. Here the CDR3 DNA reads TGTGCCAGCAGCGAGGGACTAGCGTTAATATACGAGCAGTACTTC. It codes for CASSEGLALIYEQYF.

The V and J genes are TRBV19 and TRBJ1-1; 7 bases map to TRBD1. Germline trimming cut 7 bases from V and 5 bases from J; bases unmatched to any gene: 13. Germline loops: CDR1 LNHDA, CDR2 SQIVND (reference sequence). The CDR3 is 15 amino acids. CDR3 region: CASTLQGQWPTEAFF. The DNA for the CDR3 is TGTGCCAGTACCCTACAGGGGCAGTGGCCGACTGAAGCTTTCTTT.

This clone has a single count. This sequence joins TRBV4-1 and TRBJ2-7, with a tentative D call TRBD2 (5 bases). The CDR3 length is 14 residues. CDR1 is MGHRA, CDR2 YSYEKL, per germline. The germline V and J ends were trimmed by 1 base and 2 bases, with 9 bases remaining between them. The CDR3 nucleotides read TGCGCCAGCAGCCAAGGGACTGCCCCCTACGAGCAGTACTTC. Translation gives CASSQGTAPYEQYF.

This clone has only one observation. The gene calls are TRBV5-1 and TRBJ2-7; D is undetermined. The CDR3 covers 14 residues. Per germline, CDR1 SGHRS and CDR2 YFSETQ. V lost 3 bases and J lost 0, with 10 bases in between. The CDR3 loop reads CASSSTAGSYEQYF. The CDR3, as DNA: TGCGCCAGCAGCTCGACGGCTGGCTCCTACGAGCAGTACTTC.

The chain joins TRBV11-3 to TRBJ2-1; 8 bases fit TRBD2. This CDR3 spans 15 amino acids. Germline V gene sequence: CDR1 SGHNT, CDR2 YENEEA. The trim removed 1 base at V and 9 bases at J, leaving 8 bases unmatched. CDR3 loop: CASSLGGGSGSEQFF. The CDR3 DNA reads TGTGCCAGCAGCTTAGGAGGCGGGAGCGGGAGTGAGCAGTTCTTC.

This clone is a singleton in its sample. The V call is TRBV18, the J call TRBJ2-2; TRBD1 agrees at 8 bases. The V gene end was trimmed by 3 bases and the J gene end by 1 base; junction bases not matched to a gene: 1. Looked up from germline, CDR1 is KGHSH and CDR2 is LQKENI. The length of the CDR3 is 15 residues. The CDR3 here is CASSPTGGNTGELFF. CDR3 bases: TGTGCCAGCTCACCTACAGGGGGGAACACCGGGGAGCTGTTTTTT.

This clone was counted between two and nine times. The chain combines TRBV6-1 with TRBJ2-2, with D perhaps TRBD2 (6 bases). Germline CDR1 reads MNHNS; CDR2 reads SASEGT. V was shortened by 8 bases and J by 4 bases, with 17 bases between the two germline ends. This CDR3 contains 15 residues. The CDR3 spells CASWFSGFGTGELFF. The DNA for the CDR3 is TGTGCCAGCTGGTTCAGCGGGTTCGGCACCGGGGAGCTGTTTTTT.

The chain is built from TRBV29-1 and TRBJ1-1, with D possibly matching TRBD1 (5 bases). The V and J ends lost 4 bases and 7 bases respectively, with 13 bases between them. The CDR3 has 12 residues. The germline CDR1 and CDR2 sequences are SQVTM and ANQGSEA. The CDR3 coding sequence is TGCAGCGTTGGAATGGGTGGGGGTGAAGCTTTCTTT. Amino acid sequence: CSVGMGGGEAFF.

The V gene is TRBV11-2, the J gene TRBJ1-1; a weak D match, TRBD1 (6 bases). CDR3 length: 13 amino acids. The germline V gene encodes CDR1 SGHAT and CDR2 FQNNGV. V was shortened by 3 bases and J by 4 bases, with 9 bases between the two germline ends. CDR3: CASSFDRTTEAFF. CDR3 coding DNA: TGTGCCAGCAGCTTCGACAGGACCACTGAAGCTTTCTTT.

The rearrangement uses TRBV29-1 and TRBJ1-1; TRBD1 might be the D (5 bases). The germline V gene has CDR1 SQVTM and CDR2 ANQGSEA. The CDR3 is made up of 13 amino acids. V lost 0 bases and J 1 base, leaving 6 bases between the germline ends. The CDR3 reads CSVEDGQNTEAFF. CDR3 nucleotides: TGCAGCGTTGAAGATGGACAGAACACTGAAGCTTTCTTT. Full variable domain (remainder filled in from reference TRBV29-1 and TRBJ1-1): SAVISQKPSRDICQRGTSLTIQCQVDSQVTMMFWYRQQPGQSLTLIATANQGSEATYESGFVIDKFPISRPNLTFSTLTVSNMSPEDSSIYLCSVEDGQNTEAFFGQGTRLTVV.

The genes are TRBV5-6 and TRBJ1-6; TRBD1 matches 9 bases. J was trimmed by 5 bases and V by 4 bases; bases with no gene match: 4. Germline loops: CDR1 SGHDT, CDR2 YYEEEE. The CDR3 is made up of 15 amino acids. The CDR3 loop reads CASSTGTGNNSPLHF. Written as DNA, the CDR3 is TGTGCCAGCAGCACGGGGACAGGGAATAATTCACCCCTCCACTTT.

CDR3 sequence (DNA): TGTGCCAGCGCATTTTCCTACAATGAGCAGTTCTTC. Protein product: CASAFSYNEQFF. The rearrangement uses TRBV19 and TRBJ2-1; D is uncertain. Trimming pared 9 bases from V and 1 base from J, leaving 7 bases between. From germline, CDR1 is LNHDA and CDR2 SQIVND (reference sequence). The CDR3 length is 12 residues.

V gene TRBV5-6 combines with J gene TRBJ1-3; D is unclear. The V gene lost 2 bases and the J gene lost 3 bases, with 15 bases spanning the gap. Germline loops: CDR1 SGHDT, CDR2 YYEEEE. This CDR3 contains 16 residues. The CDR3 DNA follows: TGTGCCAGCAGCTTACTCCCGGGAGGCTTTGGAAACACCATATATTTT. It encodes CASSLLPGGFGNTIYF.

V gene TRBV28 combines with J gene TRBJ2-5; D perhaps matches TRBD1 (6 bases). Germline V CDR1 and CDR2: MDHEN, SYDVKM. The V gene lost 8 bases and the J gene lost 1 base, with 11 bases spanning the gap. The CDR3 extends over 13 amino acids. The CDR3 is CASGTGSQETQYF. The DNA of the CDR3 is TGTGCCAGCGGAACAGGGTCCCAAGAGACCCAGTACTTC.

The CDR3 coding sequence is TGTGCCAGCAGCCCTCCGGGACTACAAGAGACCCAGTACTTC. The encoded protein is CASSPPGLQETQYF. The chain carries TRBV7-2 and TRBJ2-5; 7 bases agree with TRBD2. This CDR3 has 14 amino acids. V shed 5 bases, J shed 2 bases, and the junction held 5 bases outside the gene matches. Per germline, CDR1 SGHTA and CDR2 FQGNSA.